A selection of T cell receptor beta chains follows, all from one sample in a study of CD8 T cells in Susac syndrome. TCRdb redid the calling of the immunoSEQ multiplex PCR reads with MiXCR, one entry per CDR3 protein. The sample yields 92,000 or so distinct CDR3 sequences, 95% to 96% seen once. The sample was CD8+ T cells from PBMCs. These receptors originate from a human donor with Susac syndrome. Each CDR3 is given with its conserved first and last residue. A D gene is named only where the DNA matches it firmly. Clone size appears in some rows only: once, few, many, or a class for an expanded clone.

v_call: TRBV27; clone_size: NA; j_call: TRBJ1-1; d_call: NA; cdr3_nt: TGTGCCAGCAGTTTATCCGGGCTTCAGAAAGCTTTCTTT; cdr3_aa: CASSLSGLQKAFF
v_call: TRBV6-5; clone_size: NA; j_call: TRBJ1-2; d_call: NA; cdr3_nt: TGTGCCAGCAGTTACGATCTGGGTCCTAGGGGCTACACCTTC; cdr3_aa: CASSYDLGPRGYTF
v_call: TRBV19; clone_size: NA; j_call: TRBJ2-1; d_call: TRBD1; cdr3_nt: TGTGCCAGTAGTATGAGGGGACAGGGTAGCAATGAGCAGTTCTTC; cdr3_aa: CASSMRGQGSNEQFF
v_call: TRBV5-1; clone_size: NA; j_call: TRBJ2-5; d_call: NA; cdr3_nt: TGCGCCAGCAGCGCCAGGGCCCTTGACCAAGAGACCCAGTACTTC; cdr3_aa: CASSARALDQETQYF
v_call: TRBV14; clone_size: once; j_call: TRBJ2-5; d_call: NA; cdr3_nt: TGTGCCAGCAGCCAAGCAAGCCAGCCGGGGGAGACCCAGTACTTC; cdr3_aa: CASSQASQPGETQYF
v_call: TRBV30; clone_size: NA; j_call: TRBJ1-1; d_call: TRBD1; cdr3_nt: TGTGCCTGGGGTGGGACAGACGACACTGAAGCTTTCTTT; cdr3_aa: CAWGGTDDTEAFF
v_call: TRBV30; clone_size: NA; j_call: TRBJ2-4; d_call: TRBD1; cdr3_nt: TGTGCCTGGAGTACCACGGGACAGGCGGAAAACATTCAGTACTTC; cdr3_aa: CAWSTTGQAENIQYF
v_call: TRBV12-3/TRBV12-4; clone_size: once; j_call: TRBJ1-4; d_call: TRBD1; cdr3_nt: TGTGCCAGCAGTCCCAGGACAGGGGGGGTAGAACTGTTTTTT; cdr3_aa: CASSPRTGGVELFF
v_call: TRBV5-6; clone_size: NA; j_call: TRBJ1-1; d_call: NA; cdr3_nt: TGTGCCAGCAGCTTGGCCGGGGTGGGAACTGAAGCTTTCTTT; cdr3_aa: CASSLAGVGTEAFF
v_call: TRBV30; clone_size: once; j_call: TRBJ2-1; d_call: NA; cdr3_nt: TGTGCCTGGAGTGTAAGGGGCGAGCAGTTCTTC; cdr3_aa: CAWSVRGEQFF
v_call: TRBV30; clone_size: once; j_call: TRBJ2-2; d_call: NA; cdr3_nt: TGTGCCTGGATGGGGGAGAAGGCAGGGACTTTCGGGGAGCTGTTTTTT; cdr3_aa: CAWMGEKAGTFGELFF
v_call: TRBV29-1; clone_size: NA; j_call: TRBJ2-5; d_call: NA; cdr3_nt: TGCAGCGTAAGGGGAACGACAATGAGGAAAGAGACCCAGTACTTC; cdr3_aa: CSVRGTTMRKETQYF
v_call: TRBV15; clone_size: NA; j_call: TRBJ2-7; d_call: NA; cdr3_nt: TGTGCCACCAGCAGAGATTTAGACTCGCCGTTCTACGAGCAGTACTTC; cdr3_aa: CATSRDLDSPFYEQYF
v_call: TRBV29-1; clone_size: NA; j_call: TRBJ2-5; d_call: NA; cdr3_nt: TGCAGCGCTGGGCACCCGGTAGGGACCCAGTACTTC; cdr3_aa: CSAGHPVGTQYF
v_call: TRBV7-2; clone_size: NA; j_call: TRBJ1-2; d_call: NA; cdr3_nt: TGTGCCAGCAGCCCCGGCGGGGAGGGTAGTGGCTACACCTTC; cdr3_aa: CASSPGGEGSGYTF
v_call: TRBV5-5; clone_size: NA; j_call: TRBJ1-6; d_call: TRBD1; cdr3_nt: TGTGCCAGCAGCTTGCAGGACAGGTCCTTTAATTCACCCCTCCACTTT; cdr3_aa: CASSLQDRSFNSPLHF
v_call: TRBV12-3/TRBV12-4; clone_size: NA; j_call: TRBJ1-6; d_call: NA; cdr3_nt: TGTGCCAGCAGGGGTGGGTCAGCCACCTGGGACCTCCACTTT; cdr3_aa: CASRGGSATWDLHF
v_call: TRBV12-3/TRBV12-4; clone_size: once; j_call: TRBJ2-5; d_call: NA; cdr3_nt: TGTGCCAGCAGTTTAAGTAGGGGAAAGGAGAACCAAGAGACCCAGTACTTC; cdr3_aa: CASSLSRGKENQETQYF
v_call: TRBV20-1; clone_size: NA; j_call: TRBJ1-5; d_call: NA; cdr3_nt: TGCAGTGCGGGGGGTGGGGGTAGCAATCAGCCCCAGCATTTT; cdr3_aa: CSAGGGGSNQPQHF
v_call: TRBV29-1; clone_size: NA; j_call: TRBJ2-1; d_call: TRBD1; cdr3_nt: TGCAGCGTTGAAGATCGACAGGGGAGGTCAAACAATGAGCAGTTCTTC; cdr3_aa: CSVEDRQGRSNNEQFF
v_call: TRBV7-9; clone_size: few; j_call: TRBJ2-3; d_call: NA; cdr3_nt: TGTGCCAGCAGCTTAGCCCGAACAGATACGCAGTATTTT; cdr3_aa: CASSLARTDTQYF
v_call: TRBV7-3; clone_size: NA; j_call: TRBJ1-1; d_call: NA; cdr3_nt: TGTGCCAGCAGAGGTGACTTGAACACTGAAGCTTTCTTT; cdr3_aa: CASRGDLNTEAFF
v_call: TRBV7-6; clone_size: NA; j_call: TRBJ2-2; d_call: NA; cdr3_nt: TGTGCCAGCAGCTTAGGTGGGGGCCCAAGCTCGTACACCGGGGAGCTGTTTTTT; cdr3_aa: CASSLGGGPSSYTGELFF
v_call: TRBV5-1; clone_size: NA; j_call: TRBJ2-3; d_call: NA; cdr3_nt: TGCGCCAGCAGCTTGAATCCGGGTAGCACAGATACGCAGTATTTT; cdr3_aa: CASSLNPGSTDTQYF
v_call: TRBV15; clone_size: NA; j_call: TRBJ2-3; d_call: TRBD2; cdr3_nt: TGTGCCACCAGCAGAGATACCGGCGGGGGGACCACAGATACGCAGTATTTT; cdr3_aa: CATSRDTGGGTTDTQYF
v_call: TRBV7-8; clone_size: NA; j_call: TRBJ1-5; d_call: NA; cdr3_nt: TGTGCCAGCAGCCCCCAGGCGCTGGCAGTAAGCAATCAGCCCCAGCATTTT; cdr3_aa: CASSPQALAVSNQPQHF
v_call: TRBV20-1; clone_size: NA; j_call: TRBJ2-1; d_call: TRBD1; cdr3_nt: TGCAGTGCTGGGACAGGGGACGATGAGCAGTTCTTC; cdr3_aa: CSAGTGDDEQFF
v_call: TRBV7-9; clone_size: NA; j_call: TRBJ2-7; d_call: NA; cdr3_nt: TGTGCCAGCAGCTACGACGGGGCAAGCTCCTACGAGCAGTACTTC; cdr3_aa: CASSYDGASSYEQYF
v_call: TRBV24-1; clone_size: NA; j_call: TRBJ1-5; d_call: TRBD1; cdr3_nt: TGTGCCACCAGTGACCCCGGACAGGGGCGGCCCCAGCATTTT; cdr3_aa: CATSDPGQGRPQHF
v_call: TRBV3-1; clone_size: NA; j_call: TRBJ2-7; d_call: TRBD1; cdr3_nt: TGTGCCAGCAGCCGAGACAGGGTGGACGAGCAGTACTTC; cdr3_aa: CASSRDRVDEQYF
v_call: TRBV9; clone_size: NA; j_call: TRBJ1-2; d_call: NA; cdr3_nt: TGTGCCAGCAGCGTAGGGGGGTCTTTTCTGGGTGGCTACACCTTC; cdr3_aa: CASSVGGSFLGGYTF
v_call: TRBV30; clone_size: NA; j_call: TRBJ2-2; d_call: NA; cdr3_nt: TGTGCCTGGGCCTACACCGGGGAGCTGTTTTTT; cdr3_aa: CAWAYTGELFF
v_call: TRBV29-1; clone_size: NA; j_call: TRBJ1-2; d_call: NA; cdr3_nt: TGCAGCGTTGAAGAACGGCGGCGCGCGGGGAACTATGGCTACACCTTC; cdr3_aa: CSVEERRRAGNYGYTF
v_call: TRBV10-3; clone_size: NA; j_call: TRBJ1-2; d_call: NA; cdr3_nt: TGTGCCATCAGTGACACCACAGCTAACTATGGCTACACCTTC; cdr3_aa: CAISDTTANYGYTF
v_call: TRBV9; clone_size: NA; j_call: TRBJ2-5; d_call: TRBD2; cdr3_nt: TGTGCCAGCAGCGTAGAGGGCGGGGGGATTGAAGAGACCCAGTACTTC; cdr3_aa: CASSVEGGGIEETQYF
v_call: TRBV6-6; clone_size: once; j_call: TRBJ2-5; d_call: NA; cdr3_nt: TGTGCCAGCAGTTACTCGTTGGCAGCGGAGACCCAGTACTTC; cdr3_aa: CASSYSLAAETQYF
v_call: TRBV7-9; clone_size: NA; j_call: TRBJ2-7; d_call: TRBD1; cdr3_nt: TGTGCCAGCAGCTTCTCCCTCGACAGGGTCATCTACGAGCAGTACTTC; cdr3_aa: CASSFSLDRVIYEQYF
v_call: TRBV29-1; clone_size: NA; j_call: TRBJ1-5; d_call: TRBD1; cdr3_nt: TGCAGCGTTGGGGACAGGTACAATCAGCCCCAGCATTTT; cdr3_aa: CSVGDRYNQPQHF
v_call: TRBV24-1; clone_size: NA; j_call: TRBJ2-1; d_call: NA; cdr3_nt: TGTGCCACCAGTGATATGGGAACTGAGCAGTTCTTC; cdr3_aa: CATSDMGTEQFF
v_call: TRBV15; clone_size: NA; j_call: TRBJ1-4; d_call: NA; cdr3_nt: TGTGCCACCAGCAGAGCACAGGGAGAGGGGGAAAAACTGTTTTTT; cdr3_aa: CATSRAQGEGEKLFF
v_call: TRBV5-1; clone_size: NA; j_call: TRBJ2-6; d_call: NA; cdr3_nt: TGCGCCAGCAGCTTGACGCTATCTGGGGCCAACGTCCTGACTTTC; cdr3_aa: CASSLTLSGANVLTF
v_call: TRBV7-3; clone_size: NA; j_call: TRBJ2-7; d_call: NA; cdr3_nt: TGTGCCAGCAGCCCTACTGGGGTCAGCTACGAGCAGTACTTC; cdr3_aa: CASSPTGVSYEQYF
v_call: TRBV6-5; clone_size: few; j_call: TRBJ2-5; d_call: NA; cdr3_nt: TGTGCCAGCATTACAGGAGTCCAAGAGACCCAGTACTTC; cdr3_aa: CASITGVQETQYF
v_call: TRBV13; clone_size: NA; j_call: TRBJ1-2; d_call: TRBD1; cdr3_nt: TGTGCCAGCAGCTTAGGTATCGGGACAGGCCAGGAAGGCTATGGCTACACCTTC; cdr3_aa: CASSLGIGTGQEGYGYTF
v_call: TRBV5-1; clone_size: once; j_call: TRBJ1-6; d_call: NA; cdr3_nt: TGCGCCAGCAGCTTGGGACAGGAGAATTCACCCCTCCACTTT; cdr3_aa: CASSLGQENSPLHF
v_call: TRBV7-9; clone_size: NA; j_call: TRBJ1-3; d_call: NA; cdr3_nt: TGTGCCAGCAGGCTCGACGGTTTCGGAAACACCATATATTTT; cdr3_aa: CASRLDGFGNTIYF
v_call: TRBV11-3; clone_size: NA; j_call: TRBJ2-3; d_call: NA; cdr3_nt: TGTGCCATCCGCGGCTCTAGCACAGATACGCAGTATTTT; cdr3_aa: CAIRGSSTDTQYF
v_call: TRBV5-1; clone_size: NA; j_call: TRBJ2-3; d_call: TRBD2; cdr3_nt: TGCGCCAGCAGCTTGGTGGGACTAGCGGGGAGCACAGATACGCAGTATTTT; cdr3_aa: CASSLVGLAGSTDTQYF
v_call: TRBV30; clone_size: once; j_call: TRBJ2-2; d_call: NA; cdr3_nt: TGTGCCTGGAGGGAGAACACCGGGGAGCTGTTTTTT; cdr3_aa: CAWRENTGELFF
v_call: TRBV20-1; clone_size: NA; j_call: TRBJ2-3; d_call: NA; cdr3_nt: TGCAGTGCAAGACACCGATCTAAGACAGATACGCAGTATTTT; cdr3_aa: CSARHRSKTDTQYF
v_call: TRBV29-1; clone_size: once; j_call: TRBJ1-5; d_call: NA; cdr3_nt: TGCAGCGTTGGCGAGGGCTATAATCAGCCCCAGCATTTT; cdr3_aa: CSVGEGYNQPQHF
v_call: TRBV7-3; clone_size: once; j_call: TRBJ2-1; d_call: NA; cdr3_nt: TGTGCCAGCAGCTTAAACGAGCAGGCCCCTGAGCAGTTCTTC; cdr3_aa: CASSLNEQAPEQFF
v_call: TRBV29-1; clone_size: NA; j_call: TRBJ2-7; d_call: TRBD1; cdr3_nt: TGCAGCGTTGAAGGCGGACAGGCGTACGAGCAGTACTTC; cdr3_aa: CSVEGGQAYEQYF
v_call: TRBV5-1; clone_size: NA; j_call: TRBJ2-7; d_call: TRBD2; cdr3_nt: TGCGCCAGCAGCCCGGGGATGGCGGGGGGGCTGAACGAGCAGTACTTC; cdr3_aa: CASSPGMAGGLNEQYF
v_call: TRBV18; clone_size: NA; j_call: TRBJ2-7; d_call: NA; cdr3_nt: TGTGCCAGCTCACCAACCCCCTACGAGCAGTACTTC; cdr3_aa: CASSPTPYEQYF
v_call: TRBV5-1; clone_size: NA; j_call: TRBJ1-6; d_call: TRBD1; cdr3_nt: TGCGCCAGCAGCTCCACAGGGGGCGATTCACCCCTCCACTTT; cdr3_aa: CASSSTGGDSPLHF
v_call: TRBV6-5; clone_size: NA; j_call: TRBJ1-6; d_call: NA; cdr3_nt: TGTGCCAGCAGCCGGGGAGGGGAACGGAATTCACCCCTCCACTTT; cdr3_aa: CASSRGGERNSPLHF
v_call: TRBV29-1; clone_size: NA; j_call: TRBJ2-2; d_call: NA; cdr3_nt: TGCAGCGTTGCGCAGGGTGACACCGGGGAGCTGTTTTTT; cdr3_aa: CSVAQGDTGELFF
v_call: TRBV11-2; clone_size: NA; j_call: TRBJ2-7; d_call: TRBD2; cdr3_nt: TGTGCCAGCAGCCGGAGCGGGGGGGCCCACGAGCAGTACTTC; cdr3_aa: CASSRSGGAHEQYF
v_call: TRBV20-1; clone_size: NA; j_call: TRBJ1-5; d_call: NA; cdr3_nt: TGCAGTGCTAGAGATCCAGGGAGCAATCAGCCCCAGCATTTT; cdr3_aa: CSARDPGSNQPQHF